The present T cell receptor beta chain was sequenced within a study of response to subunit inactivated influenza vaccine. Germline assignment: CDR1 LGHNA and CDR2 YNFKEQ. This CDR3 contains 16 residues. V gave up 1 base and J gave up 8 bases; unmatched junction bases: 6. Whole-study results and caveats: Each seasonal influenza vaccination recruits few new T cells, the authors suggested.

This clonotype occurred a few times. The antigen remains unidentified. TCRdb reprocessed the RT-PCR reads via MiXCR and lists one record per CDR3 protein. The sample carries roughly 500,000 distinct CDR3 sequences, around 25% recorded once. The sequence was collected from a man in his forties or fifties who received an inactivated influenza vaccine. Material: CD4+ T cells sorted from PBMCs, obtained 5 to 6 days after vaccination. V is TRBV4-2 and J is TRBJ2-3; 13 nucleotides agree with TRBD2. The CDR3 protein is CASSQGSGLAGSTQYF. Written as DNA, the CDR3 is TGTGCCAGCAGCCAAGGTTCGGGACTAGCGGGAAGTACGCAGTATTTT.